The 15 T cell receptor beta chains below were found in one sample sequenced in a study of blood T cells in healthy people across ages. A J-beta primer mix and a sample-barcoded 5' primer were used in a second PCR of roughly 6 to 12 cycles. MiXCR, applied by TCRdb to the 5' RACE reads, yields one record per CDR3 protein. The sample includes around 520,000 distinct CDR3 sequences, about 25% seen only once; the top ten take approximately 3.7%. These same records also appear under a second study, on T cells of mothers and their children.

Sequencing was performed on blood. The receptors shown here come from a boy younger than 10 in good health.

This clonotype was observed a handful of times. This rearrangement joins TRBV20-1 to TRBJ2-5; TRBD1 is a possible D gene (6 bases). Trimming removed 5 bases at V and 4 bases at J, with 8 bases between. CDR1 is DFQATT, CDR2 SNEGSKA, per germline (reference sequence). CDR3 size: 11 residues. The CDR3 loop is CSAPGVETQYF. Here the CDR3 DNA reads TGCAGTGCTCCAGGGGTAGAGACCCAGTACTTC.

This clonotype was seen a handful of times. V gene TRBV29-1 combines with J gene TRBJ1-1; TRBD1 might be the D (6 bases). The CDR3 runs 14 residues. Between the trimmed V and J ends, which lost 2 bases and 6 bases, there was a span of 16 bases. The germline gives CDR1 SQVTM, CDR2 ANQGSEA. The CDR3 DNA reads TGCAGCGTTGAATCTCCGGGGGCCGTCCCTGAAGCTTTCTTT. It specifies CSVESPGAVPEAFF.

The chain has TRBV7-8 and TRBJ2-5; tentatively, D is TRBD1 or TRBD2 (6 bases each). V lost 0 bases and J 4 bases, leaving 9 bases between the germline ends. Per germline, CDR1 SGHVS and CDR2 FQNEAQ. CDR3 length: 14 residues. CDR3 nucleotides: TGTGCCAGCAGCTTAGCTAAGGGGGGAGAGACCCAGTACTTC. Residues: CASSLAKGGETQYF.

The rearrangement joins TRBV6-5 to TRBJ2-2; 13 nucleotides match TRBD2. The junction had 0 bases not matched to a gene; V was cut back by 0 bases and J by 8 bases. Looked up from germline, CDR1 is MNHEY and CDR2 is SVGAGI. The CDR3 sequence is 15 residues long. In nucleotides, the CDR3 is TGTGCCAGCAGTTACTCGACTAGCGGGAGGGGGGAGCTGTTTTTT. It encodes CASSYSTSGRGELFF.

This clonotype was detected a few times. This CDR3 is CASSVTSGEETQYF. DNA of the CDR3: TGTGCCAGCAGTGTGACTAGCGGGGAAGAGACCCAGTACTTC. The chain combines TRBV2 with TRBJ2-5; 11 bases map to TRBD2. The germline V gene encodes CDR1 SNHLY and CDR2 FYNNEI. The trim removed 4 bases at V and 3 bases at J, leaving 1 base unmatched. CDR3 length equals 14 residues.

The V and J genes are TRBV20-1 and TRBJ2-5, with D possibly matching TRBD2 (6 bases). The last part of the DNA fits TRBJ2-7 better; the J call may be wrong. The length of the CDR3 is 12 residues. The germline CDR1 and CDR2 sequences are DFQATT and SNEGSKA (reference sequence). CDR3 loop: CSARYSGYEQYF. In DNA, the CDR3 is TGCAGTGCTAGATATAGCGGATACGAGCAGTACTTC.

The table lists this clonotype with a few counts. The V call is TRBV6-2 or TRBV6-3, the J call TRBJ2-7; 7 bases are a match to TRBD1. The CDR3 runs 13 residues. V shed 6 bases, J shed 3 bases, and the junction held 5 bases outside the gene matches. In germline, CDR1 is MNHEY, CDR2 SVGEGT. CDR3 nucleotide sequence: TGTGCCAGCAGGGCTACAGGGGACTACGAGCAGTACTTC. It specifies CASRATGDYEQYF.

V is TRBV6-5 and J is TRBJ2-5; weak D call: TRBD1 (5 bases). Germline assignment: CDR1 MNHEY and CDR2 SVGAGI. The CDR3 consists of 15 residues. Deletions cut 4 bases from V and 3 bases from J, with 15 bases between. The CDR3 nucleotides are TGTGCCAGCAGTTCGATTCGAAGGGGTAAAGAGACCCAGTACTTC. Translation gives CASSSIRRGKETQYF.

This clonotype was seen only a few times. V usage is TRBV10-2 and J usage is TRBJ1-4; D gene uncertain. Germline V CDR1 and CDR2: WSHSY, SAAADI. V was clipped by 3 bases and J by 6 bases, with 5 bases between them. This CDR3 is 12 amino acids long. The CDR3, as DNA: TGCGCCAGCAGTGACGGGCATGAAAAACTGTTTTTT. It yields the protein CASSDGHEKLFF.

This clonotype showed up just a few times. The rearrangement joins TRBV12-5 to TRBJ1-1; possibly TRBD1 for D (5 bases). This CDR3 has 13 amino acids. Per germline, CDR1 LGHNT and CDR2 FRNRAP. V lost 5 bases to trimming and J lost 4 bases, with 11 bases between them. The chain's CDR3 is CASGDPGGTEAFF. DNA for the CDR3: TGTGCTAGTGGTGATCCGGGGGGCACTGAAGCTTTCTTT.

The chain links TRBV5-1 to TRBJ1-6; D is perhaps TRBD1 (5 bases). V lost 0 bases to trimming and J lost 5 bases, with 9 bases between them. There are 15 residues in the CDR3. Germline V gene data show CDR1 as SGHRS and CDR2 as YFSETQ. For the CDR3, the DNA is TGCGCCAGCAGCTTGGCGGGGACCGATAATTCACCCCTCCACTTT. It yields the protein CASSLAGTDNSPLHF.

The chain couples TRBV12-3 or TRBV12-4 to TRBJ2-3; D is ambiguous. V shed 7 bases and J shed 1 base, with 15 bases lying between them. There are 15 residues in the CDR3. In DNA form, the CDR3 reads TGTGCCAGCATGGGCGGAACCGCTCGCACAGATACGCAGTATTTT. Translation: CASMGGTARTDTQYF.

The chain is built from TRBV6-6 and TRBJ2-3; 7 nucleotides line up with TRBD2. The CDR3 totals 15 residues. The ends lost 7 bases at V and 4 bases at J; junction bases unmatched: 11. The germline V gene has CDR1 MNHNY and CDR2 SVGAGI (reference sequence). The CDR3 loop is CASKPQTSRPDTQYF. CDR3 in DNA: TGTGCCAGCAAACCCCAGACTAGCCGGCCAGATACGCAGTATTTT.

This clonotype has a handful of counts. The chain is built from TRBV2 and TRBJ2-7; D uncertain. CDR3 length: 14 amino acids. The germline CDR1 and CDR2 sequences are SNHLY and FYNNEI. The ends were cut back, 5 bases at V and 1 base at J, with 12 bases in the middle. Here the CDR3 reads CASSTEVRSYEQYF. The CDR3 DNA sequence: TGTGCCAGCAGTACGGAAGTTAGGTCCTACGAGCAGTACTTC.

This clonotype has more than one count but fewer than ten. This CDR3 reads CASSLGAGNIQYF. CDR3 nucleotides: TGTGCCAGCAGCTTAGGTGCGGGGAACATTCAGTACTTC. This chain connects TRBV7-3 to TRBJ2-4; TRBD2 is a possible D gene (6 bases). V lost 2 bases and J lost 7, with 9 bases in between. Germline V gives CDR1 SGHTA, CDR2 FQGTGA. The CDR3 runs to 13 residues.